This T cell receptor beta chain is drawn from a study of siplizumab effects on memory and regulatory T cells. Findings and caveats of the study: A small minority of alloreactive clones were mapped to unstimulated subsets. Proliferating CD4+ or CD8+ clones, roughly 75-96% of them, lacked an assignable naive or memory phenotype.

With respect to this clone: Its antigen is currently unknown.

Assays captured approximately 100,000 TCR templates per sample. TCRdb's copy holds only in-frame clones and misses some; the assay was immunoSEQ multiplex PCR. The sample consists of 85,000 to 130,000 clones, 85% to 95% of them appearing once. The CDR3 is 13 amino acids. V lost 5 bases to trimming and J lost 6 bases, with 12 bases between them. The germline CDR1 and CDR2 sequences are MNHEY and SMNVEV (reference sequence). The sequenced material came from Tregs sorted from blood. The sequence derives from a human donor in good health. The J gene is TRBJ2-3, the V gene TRBV27, with unresolved D. DNA of the CDR3: TGTGCCAGCAGTCTCAACCTCGGGGATACGCAGTATTTT. It encodes CASSLNLGDTQYF.